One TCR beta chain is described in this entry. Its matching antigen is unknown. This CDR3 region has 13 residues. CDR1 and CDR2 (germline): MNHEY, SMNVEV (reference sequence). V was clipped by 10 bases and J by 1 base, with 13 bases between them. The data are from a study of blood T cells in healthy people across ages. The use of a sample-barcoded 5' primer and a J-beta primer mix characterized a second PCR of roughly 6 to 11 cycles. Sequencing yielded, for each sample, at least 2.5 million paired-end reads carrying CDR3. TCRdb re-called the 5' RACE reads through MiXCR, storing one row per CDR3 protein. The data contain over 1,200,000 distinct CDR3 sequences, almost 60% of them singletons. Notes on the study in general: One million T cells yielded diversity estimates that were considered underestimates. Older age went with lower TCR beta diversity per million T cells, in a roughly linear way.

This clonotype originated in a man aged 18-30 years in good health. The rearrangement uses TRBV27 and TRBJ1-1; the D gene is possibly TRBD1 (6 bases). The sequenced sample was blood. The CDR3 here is CANQGTPNTEAFF. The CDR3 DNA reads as TGTGCCAACCAGGGGACACCGAACACTGAAGCTTTCTTT.